These 18 T cell receptor beta chains originate from one sample sequenced in a study of cytomegalovirus exposure and HLA in healthy donors (dated 2017 in TCRdb). Libraries were built with the immunoSEQ multiplex PCR assay. A mixture of 60 forward primers for TCR Vbeta segments and 13 reverse primers for TCR Jbeta segments was used in the multiplex PCR. In TCRdb, the immuneACCESS table is reduced to in-frame sequences with V and J assigned. These tables do not hold every clone; where another copy was compared, an unresolved V gene accounts for under half, and the others remain unexplained. A total of roughly 160,000 clones appear in this sample, around 79% of them only once. Of the sample, about 4.6% is held by the ten largest clones. The sample comprised PBMCs. These receptors originate from a man aged 40-49 years in good health and CMV-seronegative.

The chain employs TRBV7-8 and TRBJ2-5; TRBD2 might be the D (5 bases). The CDR3 has 16 residues. Looked up from germline, CDR1 is SGHVS and CDR2 is FQNEAQ. The V end lost 3 bases, the J end lost 1 base, and 15 bases lay between the germline ends. CDR3 DNA sequence: TGTGCCAGCAGCTTGGATCCGAGCGGAACCCAAGAGACCCAGTACTTC. This gives the protein CASSLDPSGTQETQYF.

The V call is TRBV28, the J call TRBJ2-7, with 9 bases identical to TRBD1. Germline trimming cut 4 bases from V and 2 bases from J; bases unmatched to any gene: 9. In germline, CDR1 is MDHEN, CDR2 SYDVKM. This CDR3 is built from 16 residues. CDR3 region: CASSYPDRGRPYEQYF. CDR3 nucleotide sequence: TGTGCCAGCAGTTACCCAGACAGGGGGAGACCCTACGAGCAGTACTTC.

V gene TRBV5-1 combines with J gene TRBJ2-5, with D perhaps TRBD2 (5 bases). V was clipped by 3 bases and J by 4 bases, with 13 bases between them. The germline V gene encodes CDR1 SGHRS and CDR2 YFSETQ. The CDR3 totals 14 residues. This CDR3 reads CASSSLDSLETQYF. For the CDR3, the DNA is TGCGCCAGCAGCTCCTTGGACTCCTTAGAGACCCAGTACTTC.

This clone was recorded a few times. The chain is built from TRBV7-6 and TRBJ2-7, with D perhaps matching TRBD1 (6 bases). The V and J ends lost 5 bases and 0 bases respectively, with 14 bases between them. The CDR3 contains 15 residues. Looked up from germline, CDR1 is SGHVS and CDR2 is FNYEAQ. CDR3 protein: CASSPAQGNSYEQYF. The CDR3 DNA reads as TGTGCCAGCAGCCCGGCACAGGGCAACTCCTACGAGCAGTACTTC.

This clone was recorded a few times. CDR3 DNA sequence: TGTGCCAGCAGGCGGTCTTACGAGCAGTACTTC. Translated: CASRRSYEQYF. V and J are TRBV5-6 and TRBJ2-7; D ambiguous. V was shortened by 5 bases and J by 4 bases, with 7 bases between the two germline ends. Germline V gives CDR1 SGHDT, CDR2 YYEEEE. The CDR3 consists of 11 residues.

The chain combines TRBV6-6 with TRBJ2-3; tentative D call: TRBD2 (7 bases). Germline lookup yields CDR1 MNHNY and CDR2 SVGAGI (reference sequence). CDR3 size: 15 residues. Between the trimmed V and J ends, which lost 7 bases and 2 bases, there was a span of 16 bases. The CDR3 DNA sequence: TGTGCCAGCACCTGGGGGGGGCTCCCCACAGATACGCAGTATTTT. This encodes CASTWGGLPTDTQYF.

On this clone itself: Germline is not matched at one junction end, which may reflect a read error. This chain uses TRBV15 with TRBJ2-2, with D possibly TRBD1 on 6 matching bases. The germline gives CDR1 LNHNV, CDR2 YYDKDF (reference sequence). This CDR3 has 15 residues. CDR3 residues: CATSSRQENTGKLFF. DNA of the CDR3: TGTGCCACCAGCTCCCGACAGGAGAACACCGGGAAGCTGTTTTTT. Based on the CDR3 plus reference TRBV15 and TRBJ2-2, the full variable domain is DAMVIQNPRYQVTQFGKPVTLSCSQTLNHNVMYWYQQKSSQAPKLLFHYYDKDFNNEADTPDNFQSRRPNTSFCFLDIRSPGLGDTAMYLCATSSRQENTGKLFFGEGSRLTVL.

This rearrangement joins TRBV18 to TRBJ1-5; D ambiguous. The V gene's germline CDR1 is KGHSH and CDR2 LQKENI. V was pared by 3 bases and J by 8 bases, with 11 bases between. The CDR3 runs to 13 residues. In DNA form, the CDR3 reads TGTGCCAGCTCACCCTCAGGTGACAAGCCCCAGCATTTT. This encodes CASSPSGDKPQHF. The complete variable domain, with remaining parts taken from reference TRBV18 and TRBJ1-5, reads NAGVMQNPRHLVRRRGQEARLRCSPMKGHSHVYWYRQLPEEGLKFMVYLQKENIIDESGMPKERFSAEFPKEGPSILRIQQVVRGDSAAYFCASSPSGDKPQHFGDGTRLSIL.

The chain has TRBV19 and TRBJ2-3; perhaps TRBD1 as D (6 bases). There are 17 residues in the CDR3. Per germline, CDR1 LNHDA and CDR2 SQIVND (reference sequence). With 6 bases removed from V and 0 bases from J, the gap between germline ends came to 19 bases. The CDR3 DNA reads TGTGCCAGTAGAAATAGTAGACAGGCGGTTAGCACAGATACGCAGTATTTT. Protein product: CASRNSRQAVSTDTQYF.

This clone was observed a handful of times. CDR3 in amino acids: CASSQGNNSPLHF. CDR3 coding DNA: TGTGCCAGCAGTCAGGGGAATAATTCACCCCTCCACTTT. The chain employs TRBV6-1 and TRBJ1-6; D may be TRBD1 (6 bases). V gave up 5 bases and J gave up 5 bases, with 7 bases separating them. The V gene's germline CDR1 is MNHNS and CDR2 SASEGT. The CDR3 sequence is 13 residues long.

The J gene is TRBJ1-3, the V gene TRBV30; 8 nucleotides match TRBD1. Germline V gene lookup returns CDR1 GTSNPN and CDR2 SVGIG (reference sequence). The CDR3 spans 17 residues. Trimming removed 2 bases from V and 5 bases from J; junction bases left unmatched: 14. The CDR3 DNA sequence: TGTGCCTGGAGTTCTACTCCCCAGACAGGGGCGAGAAACACCATATATTTT. This sequence encodes CAWSSTPQTGARNTIYF. Full variable domain (remainder filled in from reference TRBV30 and TRBJ1-3): SQTIHQWPATLVQPVGSPLSLECTVEGTSNPNLYWYRQAAGRGLQLLFYSVGIGQISSEVPQNLSASRPQDRQFILSSKKLLLSDSGFYLCAWSSTPQTGARNTIYFGEGSWLTVV.

The chain joins TRBV6-4 to TRBJ2-3; 7 nucleotides line up with TRBD1. V gave up 0 bases and J gave up 4 bases; unmatched junction bases: 1. CDR1 is MRHNA, CDR2 SNTAGT, per germline. The CDR3 has 14 amino acids. This CDR3 is CASSDSTGPDTQYF. The DNA for the CDR3 is TGTGCCAGCAGTGACTCGACAGGGCCAGATACGCAGTATTTT.

The chain links TRBV1 to TRBJ2-7; TRBD1, the D gene given by the table, was not confirmed from the DNA. TRBV1 has pseudogene status. This CDR3 region has 17 residues. The chain's CDR3 is CTSSQEFRTETSYEQYF. DNA of the CDR3: TGCACCAGCAGCCAAGAATTTAGGACAGAGACCTCCTACGAGCAGTACTTC.

The DNA of the CDR3 is TGTGCCATCAGGGACAGTTCAACTAATGAAAAACTGTTTTTT. It encodes CAIRDSSTNEKLFF. The chain couples TRBV10-3 to TRBJ1-4; TRBD1 might be the D (6 bases). The germline gives CDR1 ENHRY, CDR2 SYGVKD. This CDR3 has 14 residues. Trimming cost V 6 bases and J 0 bases, with 8 bases left between them.

This clone was recorded many times. This chain's CDR3 is CASSGGTAQGGYGYTF. DNA for the CDR3: TGTGCCAGCAGTGGAGGGACCGCTCAGGGGGGATATGGCTACACCTTC. The chain joins TRBV25-1 to TRBJ1-2, with 7 bases aligning to TRBD1. Germline CDR1 reads MGHDK; CDR2 reads SYGVNS. The length of the CDR3 is 16 residues. With V trimmed by 4 bases and J by 5 bases, 13 bases remained unmatched.

In the case of this clone: The same CDR3 also results from other DNA sequences found in this sample. The chain links TRBV5-1 to TRBJ2-2, with D perhaps matching TRBD1 (6 bases). The CDR3 is made up of 13 amino acids. Germline assignment: CDR1 SGHRS and CDR2 YFSETQ. V lost 2 bases, J lost 6 bases, and 8 bases lay in between. The CDR3 protein is CASSLEGAGELFF. The CDR3 region has the DNA TGCGCCAGCAGCTTAGAGGGGGCCGGGGAGCTGTTTTTT.

This clone was seen once. V gene TRBV6-5 combines with J gene TRBJ2-1; 7 bases line up with TRBD2. Germline-derived CDR1 and CDR2 are MNHEY and SVGAGI. The J segment lost 6 bases and the V segment lost 5 bases, leaving 4 bases of the junction unmatched. The CDR3 loop spans 13 amino acids. The CDR3, as DNA: TGTGCCAGCAGTCAGCGCGGGGGCAATGAGCAGTTCTTC. This gives the protein CASSQRGGNEQFF.

The chain combines TRBV19 with TRBJ2-3, with TRBD2 identical over 11 bases. The CDR3 spans 17 residues. Germline trimming cut 4 bases from V and 6 bases from J; bases unmatched to any gene: 12. Germline assignment: CDR1 LNHDA and CDR2 SQIVND (reference sequence). CDR3 nucleotides: TGTGCCAGTAGTAAATACGGGACTAGCGGATTTCAGGATACGCAGTATTTT. This codes for CASSKYGTSGFQDTQYF.